Listed below are T cell receptor beta chains from one sample, sequenced in a study of T cell responses to AZD1222 COVID-19 vaccine. Data came from immunoSEQ multiplex PCR; TCRdb stores just in-frame clones and leaves some out. The table shows tens of thousands of clones, with approximately 90% occurring only once. Source: peripheral blood, taken on day 0 of AZD1222 vaccination. These receptors all come from an adult in good health. Both conserved end residues are part of each CDR3. The D gene is left open where the match is weak. The size of a clone is reported for some rows only, either as once, few or many, or as a class for expanded clones.

d_gene: TRBD2; j_gene: TRBJ2-5; abundance: .; v_gene: TRBV11-2; CDR3nt: TGTGCCAGCAGCCCAATTAACAGGGTCGGCGGGGGGATCCAAGAGACCCAGTACTTC; CDR3aa: CASSPINRVGGGIQETQYF
d_gene: .; j_gene: TRBJ1-5; abundance: .; v_gene: TRBV28; CDR3nt: TGTGCCAGCAGTTTGGGGGATAGCAATCAGCCCCAGCATTTT; CDR3aa: CASSLGDSNQPQHF
d_gene: .; j_gene: TRBJ2-5; abundance: .; v_gene: TRBV5-4; CDR3nt: TGTGCCAGCAGCTTGGAGGGGAAGACCCAGTACTTC; CDR3aa: CASSLEGKTQYF
d_gene: .; j_gene: TRBJ2-3; abundance: .; v_gene: TRBV12-5; CDR3nt: TGTGCTAGTGCTTTTGGTTTGGGGAACACAGATACGCAGTATTTT; CDR3aa: CASAFGLGNTDTQYF
d_gene: .; j_gene: TRBJ2-1; abundance: .; v_gene: TRBV3-1/TRBV3-2; CDR3nt: TGTGCCAGCAGCCAAGGGTTGAGTCCCGATGAGCAGTTCTTC; CDR3aa: CASSQGLSPDEQFF
d_gene: .; j_gene: TRBJ1-2; abundance: medium-sized; v_gene: TRBV7-2; CDR3nt: TGTGCCAGCCAAAGGGGGTACTATGGCTACACCTTC; CDR3aa: CASQRGYYGYTF
d_gene: .; j_gene: TRBJ1-2; abundance: .; v_gene: TRBV2; CDR3nt: TGTGCCAGCAGTGAAGGAGTCCCTAACTATGGCTACACCTTC; CDR3aa: CASSEGVPNYGYTF
d_gene: TRBD1; j_gene: TRBJ1-2; abundance: .; v_gene: TRBV4-1; CDR3nt: TGCGCCAGCAGTCCTGGGGGGACAGGGACTTATGGCTACACCTTC; CDR3aa: CASSPGGTGTYGYTF
d_gene: .; j_gene: TRBJ2-6; abundance: few; v_gene: TRBV5-1; CDR3nt: TGCGCCAGCAGCTTTGCAGGAGCCTCTGGGGCCAACGTCCTGACTTTC; CDR3aa: CASSFAGASGANVLTF
d_gene: .; j_gene: TRBJ1-5; abundance: .; v_gene: TRBV19; CDR3nt: TGTGCCAGTAGTTTGAAGATTATGGCCTATCAGCCCCAGCATTTT; CDR3aa: CASSLKIMAYQPQHF
d_gene: .; j_gene: TRBJ2-5; abundance: .; v_gene: TRBV7-3; CDR3nt: TGTGCCAGCAGCCCTAAGCGGTCGGCTCAAGAGACCCAGTACTTC; CDR3aa: CASSPKRSAQETQYF
d_gene: .; j_gene: TRBJ1-6; abundance: .; v_gene: TRBV27; CDR3nt: TGTGCCAGCAGTCAGCCTCTCATTTTGACACCCCTCCACTTT; CDR3aa: CASSQPLILTPLHF
d_gene: TRBD1; j_gene: TRBJ2-7; abundance: once; v_gene: TRBV3-1/TRBV3-2; CDR3nt: TGTGCCAGCAGTAACCCCGGGACAGGGAACTCCTACGAGCAGTACTTC; CDR3aa: CASSNPGTGNSYEQYF
d_gene: .; j_gene: TRBJ1-2; abundance: .; v_gene: TRBV6-1; CDR3nt: TGTGCCAGCAGTGAAGGCCGGCTTAACTATGGCTACACCTTC; CDR3aa: CASSEGRLNYGYTF
d_gene: TRBD1; j_gene: TRBJ2-1; abundance: .; v_gene: TRBV4-1; CDR3nt: TGCGCCAGCAGTCATCCCGGGACAGGCTACAATGAGCAGTTCTTC; CDR3aa: CASSHPGTGYNEQFF
d_gene: TRBD1; j_gene: TRBJ1-6; abundance: .; v_gene: TRBV19; CDR3nt: TGTGCCAGTAGTTCCGGACAGGGAGATTCACCCCTCCACTTT; CDR3aa: CASSSGQGDSPLHF